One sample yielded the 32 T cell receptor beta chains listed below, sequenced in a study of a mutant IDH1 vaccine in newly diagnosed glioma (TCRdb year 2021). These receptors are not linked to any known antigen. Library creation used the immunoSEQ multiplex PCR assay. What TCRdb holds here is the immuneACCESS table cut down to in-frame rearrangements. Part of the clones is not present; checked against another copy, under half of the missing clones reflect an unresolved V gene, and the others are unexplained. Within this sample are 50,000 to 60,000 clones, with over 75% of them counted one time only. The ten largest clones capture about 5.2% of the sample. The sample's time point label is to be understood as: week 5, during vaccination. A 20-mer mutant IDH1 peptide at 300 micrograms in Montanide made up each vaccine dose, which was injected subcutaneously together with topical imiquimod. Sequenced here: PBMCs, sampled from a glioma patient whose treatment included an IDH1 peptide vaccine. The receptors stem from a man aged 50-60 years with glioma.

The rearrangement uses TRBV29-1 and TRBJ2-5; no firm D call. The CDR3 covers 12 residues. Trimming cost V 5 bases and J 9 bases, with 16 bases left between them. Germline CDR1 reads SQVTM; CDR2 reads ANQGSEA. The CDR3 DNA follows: TGCAGCGTTTTTACAGAGCCCCAAGCCCAGTACTTC. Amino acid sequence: CSVFTEPQAQYF.

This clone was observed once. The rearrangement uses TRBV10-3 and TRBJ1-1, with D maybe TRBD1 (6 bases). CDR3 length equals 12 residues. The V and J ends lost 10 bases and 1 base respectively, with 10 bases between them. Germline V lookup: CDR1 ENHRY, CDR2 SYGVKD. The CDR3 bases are TGTGCCACCCGACAGGCGAACACTGAAGCTTTCTTT. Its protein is CATRQANTEAFF.

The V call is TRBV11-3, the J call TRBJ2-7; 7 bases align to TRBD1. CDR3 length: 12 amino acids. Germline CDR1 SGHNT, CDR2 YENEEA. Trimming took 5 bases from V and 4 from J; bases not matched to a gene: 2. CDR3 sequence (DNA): TGTGCCAGCAGCCAGACAGGGTACGAGCAGTACTTC. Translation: CASSQTGYEQYF. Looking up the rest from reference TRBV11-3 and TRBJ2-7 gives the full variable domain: EAGVVQSPRYKIIEKKQPVAFWCNPISGHNTLYWYLQNLGQGPELLIRYENEEAVDDSQLPKDRFSAERLKGVDSTLKIQPAELGDSAVYLCASSQTGYEQYFGPGTRLTVT.

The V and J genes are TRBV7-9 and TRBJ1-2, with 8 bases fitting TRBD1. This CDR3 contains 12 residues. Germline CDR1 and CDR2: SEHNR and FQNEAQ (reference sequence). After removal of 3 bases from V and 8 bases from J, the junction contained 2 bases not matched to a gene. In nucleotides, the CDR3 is TGTGCCAGCAGCTTCTCAGGGGGCGGCTACACCTTC. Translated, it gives CASSFSGGGYTF.

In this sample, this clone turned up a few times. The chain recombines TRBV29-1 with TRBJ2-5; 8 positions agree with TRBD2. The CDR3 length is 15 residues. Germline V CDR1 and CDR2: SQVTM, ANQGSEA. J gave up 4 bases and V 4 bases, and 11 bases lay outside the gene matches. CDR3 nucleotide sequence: TGCAGCGTTGCACGGCGGGGGGCGGCTCGAGAGACCCAGTACTTC. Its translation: CSVARRGAARETQYF.

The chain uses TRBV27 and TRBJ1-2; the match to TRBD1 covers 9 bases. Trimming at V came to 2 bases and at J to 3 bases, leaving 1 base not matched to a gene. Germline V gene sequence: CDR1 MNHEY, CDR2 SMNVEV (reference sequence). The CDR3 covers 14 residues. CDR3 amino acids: CASSLDRGDYGYTF. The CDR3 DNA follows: TGTGCCAGCAGTTTAGACAGGGGGGACTATGGCTACACCTTC.

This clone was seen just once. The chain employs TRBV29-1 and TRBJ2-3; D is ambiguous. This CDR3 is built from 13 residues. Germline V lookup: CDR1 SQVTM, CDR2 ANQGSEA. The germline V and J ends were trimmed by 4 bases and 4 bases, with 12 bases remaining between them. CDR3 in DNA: TGCAGCGTTGGGACCCTGGGCCCAGATACGCAGTATTTT. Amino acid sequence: CSVGTLGPDTQYF.

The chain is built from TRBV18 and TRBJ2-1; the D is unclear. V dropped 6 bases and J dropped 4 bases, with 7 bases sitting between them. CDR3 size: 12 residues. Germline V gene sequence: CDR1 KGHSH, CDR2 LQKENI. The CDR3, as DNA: TGTGCCAGCTCGCCCGGTTACAATGAGCAGTTCTTC. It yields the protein CASSPGYNEQFF.

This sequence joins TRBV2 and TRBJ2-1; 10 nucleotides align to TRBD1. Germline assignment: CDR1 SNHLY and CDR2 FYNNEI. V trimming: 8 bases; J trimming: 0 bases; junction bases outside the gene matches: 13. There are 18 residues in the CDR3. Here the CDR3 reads CASGDGTGVPISYNEQFF. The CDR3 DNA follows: TGTGCCAGCGGGGATGGGACAGGGGTTCCGATCTCCTACAATGAGCAGTTCTTC.

The CDR3 sequence is CATLGQGGNEQFF. The CDR3 region has the DNA TGTGCCACGCTAGGACAGGGAGGAAATGAGCAGTTCTTC. The chain carries TRBV19 and TRBJ2-1, with TRBD1 matching over 8 bases. CDR1 LNHDA and CDR2 SQIVND come from the germline V gene (reference sequence). CDR3 length: 13 residues. V was clipped by 10 bases and J by 7 bases; unmatched bases: 9. The variable domain in full, completed from reference TRBV19 and TRBJ2-1, reads DGGITQSPKYLFRKEGQNVTLSCEQNLNHDAMYWYRQDPGQGLRLIYYSQIVNDFQKGDIAEGYSVSREKKESFPLTVTSAQKNPTAFYLCATLGQGGNEQFFGPGTRLTVL.

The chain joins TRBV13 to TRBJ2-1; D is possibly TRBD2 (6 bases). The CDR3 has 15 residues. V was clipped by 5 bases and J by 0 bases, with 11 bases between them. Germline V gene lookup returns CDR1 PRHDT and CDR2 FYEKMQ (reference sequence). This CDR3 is CASSPFGSSYNEQFF. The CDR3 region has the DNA TGTGCCAGCAGCCCCTTCGGGAGCTCCTACAATGAGCAGTTCTTC.

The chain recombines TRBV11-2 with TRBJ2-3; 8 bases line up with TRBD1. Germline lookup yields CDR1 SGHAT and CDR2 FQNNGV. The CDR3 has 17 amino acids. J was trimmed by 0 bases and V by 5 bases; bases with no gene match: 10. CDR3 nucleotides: TGTGCCAGCAGCCACAGCAGGGGGCGTACTAGCACAGATACGCAGTATTTT. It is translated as CASSHSRGRTSTDTQYF.

The CDR3 spells CASSPRQGGPYEQYF. CDR3 in DNA: TGTGCCAGCAGCCCCCGACAGGGAGGGCCCTACGAGCAGTACTTC. The chain uses TRBV7-2 and TRBJ2-7, with D tentatively TRBD1 or TRBD2 (7 bases each). CDR1 SGHTA and CDR2 FQGNSA come from the germline V gene. V was shortened by 5 bases and J by 2 bases, with 16 bases between the two germline ends. The CDR3 length is 15 residues.

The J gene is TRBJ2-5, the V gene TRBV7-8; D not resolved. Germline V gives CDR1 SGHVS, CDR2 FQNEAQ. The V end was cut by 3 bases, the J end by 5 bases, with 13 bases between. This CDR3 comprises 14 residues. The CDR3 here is CASSFRRPGETQYF. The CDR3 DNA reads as TGTGCCAGCAGCTTTCGGCGGCCCGGGGAGACCCAGTACTTC.

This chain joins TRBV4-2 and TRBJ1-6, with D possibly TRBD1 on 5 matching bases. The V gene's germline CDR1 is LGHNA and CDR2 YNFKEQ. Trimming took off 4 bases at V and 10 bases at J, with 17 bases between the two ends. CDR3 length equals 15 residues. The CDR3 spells CASSLEGAVGSPLHF. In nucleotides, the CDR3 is TGTGCCAGCAGCCTGGAAGGGGCAGTAGGATCACCCCTCCACTTT.

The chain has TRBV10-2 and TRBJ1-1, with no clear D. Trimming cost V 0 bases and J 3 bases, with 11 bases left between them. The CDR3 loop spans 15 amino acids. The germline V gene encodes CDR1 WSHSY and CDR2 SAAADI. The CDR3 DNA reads TGCGCCAGCAGTGAGTCGGATAGTCGCTACACTGAAGCTTTCTTT. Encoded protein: CASSESDSRYTEAFF.

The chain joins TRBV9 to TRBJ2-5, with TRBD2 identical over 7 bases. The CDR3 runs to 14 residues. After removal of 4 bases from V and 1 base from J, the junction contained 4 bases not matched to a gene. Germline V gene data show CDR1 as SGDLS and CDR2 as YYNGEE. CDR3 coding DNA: TGTGCCAGCAGCCCGCCGGGAGGCCAAGAGACCCAGTACTTC. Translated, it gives CASSPPGGQETQYF.

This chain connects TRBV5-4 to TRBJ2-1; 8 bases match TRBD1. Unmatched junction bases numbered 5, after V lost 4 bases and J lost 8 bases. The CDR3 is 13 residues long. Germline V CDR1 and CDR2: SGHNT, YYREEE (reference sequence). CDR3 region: CASSRTGNHEQFF. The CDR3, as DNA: TGTGCCAGCAGCCGGACAGGGAACCATGAGCAGTTCTTC.

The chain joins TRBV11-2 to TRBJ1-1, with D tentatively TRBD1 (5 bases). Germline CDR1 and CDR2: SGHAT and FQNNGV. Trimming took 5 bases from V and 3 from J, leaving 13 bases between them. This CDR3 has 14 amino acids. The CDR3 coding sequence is TGTGCCAGCAGCCTCCGGGGGGTGGACACTGAAGCTTTCTTT. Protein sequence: CASSLRGVDTEAFF.

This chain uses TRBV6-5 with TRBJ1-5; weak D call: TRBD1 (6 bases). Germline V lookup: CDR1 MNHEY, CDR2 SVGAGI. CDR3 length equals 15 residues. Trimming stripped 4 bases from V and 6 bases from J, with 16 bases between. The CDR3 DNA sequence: TGTGCCAGCAGTTTGCGCGCAGGGGATGGTCAGCCCCAGCATTTT. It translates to CASSLRAGDGQPQHF.

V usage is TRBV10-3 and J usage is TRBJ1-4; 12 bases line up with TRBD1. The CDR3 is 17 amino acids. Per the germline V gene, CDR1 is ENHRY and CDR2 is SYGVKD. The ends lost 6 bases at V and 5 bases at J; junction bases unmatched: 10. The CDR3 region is CAIRPGQGAWGNEKLFF. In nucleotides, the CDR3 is TGTGCCATCAGACCGGGACAGGGGGCGTGGGGCAATGAAAAACTGTTTTTT.

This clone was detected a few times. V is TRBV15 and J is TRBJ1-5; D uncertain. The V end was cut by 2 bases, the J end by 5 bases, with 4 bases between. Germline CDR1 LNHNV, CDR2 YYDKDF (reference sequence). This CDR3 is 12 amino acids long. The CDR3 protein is CATSRQDQPQHF. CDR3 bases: TGTGCCACCAGCAGACAGGATCAGCCCCAGCATTTT. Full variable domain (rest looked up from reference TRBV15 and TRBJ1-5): DAMVIQNPRYQVTQFGKPVTLSCSQTLNHNVMYWYQQKSSQAPKLLFHYYDKDFNNEADTPDNFQSRRPNTSFCFLDIRSPGLGDTAMYLCATSRQDQPQHFGDGTRLSIL.

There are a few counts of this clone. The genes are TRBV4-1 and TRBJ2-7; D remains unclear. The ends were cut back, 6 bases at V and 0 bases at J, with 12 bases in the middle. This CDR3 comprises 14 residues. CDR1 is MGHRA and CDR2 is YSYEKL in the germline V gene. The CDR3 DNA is TGCGCCAGCAGTCCTCACCGAGACTCCTACGAGCAGTACTTC. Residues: CASSPHRDSYEQYF.

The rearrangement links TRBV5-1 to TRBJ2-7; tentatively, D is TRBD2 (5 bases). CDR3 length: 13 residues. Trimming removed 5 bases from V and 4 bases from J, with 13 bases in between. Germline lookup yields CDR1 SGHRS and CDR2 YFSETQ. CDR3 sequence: CASRASAEYEQYF. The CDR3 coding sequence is TGCGCCAGCAGAGCATCAGCGGAATACGAGCAGTACTTC.

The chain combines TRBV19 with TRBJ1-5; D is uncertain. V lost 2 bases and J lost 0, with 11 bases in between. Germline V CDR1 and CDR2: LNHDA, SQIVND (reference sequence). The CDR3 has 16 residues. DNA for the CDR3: TGTGCCAGTAGTATACCGGCGGGTTATAGCAATCAGCCCCAGCATTTT. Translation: CASSIPAGYSNQPQHF. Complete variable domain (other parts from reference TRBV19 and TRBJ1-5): DGGITQSPKYLFRKEGQNVTLSCEQNLNHDAMYWYRQDPGQGLRLIYYSQIVNDFQKGDIAEGYSVSREKKESFPLTVTSAQKNPTAFYLCASSIPAGYSNQPQHFGDGTRLSIL.

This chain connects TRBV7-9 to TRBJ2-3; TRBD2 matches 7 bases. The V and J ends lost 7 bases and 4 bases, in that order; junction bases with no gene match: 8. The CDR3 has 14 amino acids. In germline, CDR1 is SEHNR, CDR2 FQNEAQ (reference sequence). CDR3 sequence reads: CASIASGGADTQYF. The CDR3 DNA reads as TGTGCCAGCATCGCTAGCGGCGGAGCAGATACGCAGTATTTT. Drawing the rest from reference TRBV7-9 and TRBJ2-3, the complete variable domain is DTGVSQNPRHKITKRGQNVTFRCDPISEHNRLYWYRQTLGQGPEFLTYFQNEAQLEKSRLLSDRFSAERPKGSFSTLEIQRTEQGDSAMYLCASIASGGADTQYFGPGTRLTVL.

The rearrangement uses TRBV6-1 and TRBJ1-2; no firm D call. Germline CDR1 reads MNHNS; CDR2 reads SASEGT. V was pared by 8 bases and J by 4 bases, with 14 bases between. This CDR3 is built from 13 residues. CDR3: CASAPRPSYGYTF. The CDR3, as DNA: TGTGCCAGCGCACCACGCCCCTCCTATGGCTACACCTTC.

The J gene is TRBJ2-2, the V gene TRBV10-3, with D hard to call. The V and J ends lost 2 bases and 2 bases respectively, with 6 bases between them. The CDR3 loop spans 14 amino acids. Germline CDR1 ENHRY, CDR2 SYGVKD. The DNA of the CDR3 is TGTGCCATCAGTGAGGGTAGAAACACCGGGGAGCTGTTTTTT. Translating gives CAISEGRNTGELFF.

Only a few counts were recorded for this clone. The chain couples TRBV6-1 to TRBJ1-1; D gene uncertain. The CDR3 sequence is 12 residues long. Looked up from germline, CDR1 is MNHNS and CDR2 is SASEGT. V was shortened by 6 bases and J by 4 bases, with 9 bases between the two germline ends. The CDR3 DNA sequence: TGTGCCAGCAGGCTGGGGTTCACTGAAGCTTTCTTT. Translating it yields CASRLGFTEAFF.

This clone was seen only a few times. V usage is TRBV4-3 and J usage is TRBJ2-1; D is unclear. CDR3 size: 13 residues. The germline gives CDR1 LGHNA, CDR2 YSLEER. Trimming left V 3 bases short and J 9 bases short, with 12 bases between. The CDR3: CASSQFSDVEQFF. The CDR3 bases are TGCGCCAGCAGCCAGTTCTCTGATGTTGAGCAGTTCTTC.

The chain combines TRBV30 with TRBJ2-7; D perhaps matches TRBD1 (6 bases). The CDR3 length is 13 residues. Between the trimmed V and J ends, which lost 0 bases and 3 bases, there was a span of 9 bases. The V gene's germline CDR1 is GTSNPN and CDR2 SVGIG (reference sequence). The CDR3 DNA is TGTGCCTGGAGTGTAGCCAGGGGCTACGAGCAGTACTTC. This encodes CAWSVARGYEQYF.

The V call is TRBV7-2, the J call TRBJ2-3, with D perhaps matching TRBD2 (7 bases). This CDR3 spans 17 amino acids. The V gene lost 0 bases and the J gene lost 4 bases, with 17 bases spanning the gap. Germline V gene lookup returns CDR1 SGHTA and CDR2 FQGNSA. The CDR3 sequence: CASSLAGGGQGADTQYF. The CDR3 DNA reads TGTGCCAGCAGCTTAGCGGGGGGGGGCCAGGGAGCAGATACGCAGTATTTT.